This is a list of T cell receptor beta chains from one sample in a study of CD8+CD57+ T cells in acquired aplastic anemia. TCRdb reprocessed the reads with MiXCR, giving one entry per CDR3 protein. The sample lists about 130,000 distinct CDR3 sequences; around two fifths were seen once. The sequenced sample was sorted CD4+, CD8+, or CD8+CD57+ T cells (not recorded which) from PBMCs. These receptors originate from a human donor in good health, serving as a control. Each CDR3 is given with its conserved first and last residue. A D gene is named only where the DNA matches it firmly. Part of the rows lack a size; the others show once, few, many or a class for expanded clones.

j_call v_call clone_size d_call cdr3_length cdr3_nt cdr3_aa
TRBJ2-7 TRBV20-1 many TRBD2 17 TGCAGTGCCAGCCTTGGAGCGGGAGGTCGTGTGCAAAGCGAGCAGTACTTC CSASLGAGGRVQSEQYF
TRBJ1-1 TRBV6-1 many - 13 TGTGCCAGCAGTGCGAGGTGGGACACTGAAGCTTTCTTT CASSARWDTEAFF
TRBJ2-7 TRBV19 many - 15 TGTGCCAGTAGTACCAGACCGACTGGGACCTACGAGCAGTACTTC CASSTRPTGTYEQYF
TRBJ2-5 TRBV30 many TRBD1 12 TGTGCCTTTTCAGGGGGAAGAGAGACCCAGTACTTC CAFSGGRETQYF
TRBJ1-1 TRBV6-2/TRBV6-3 many - 13 TGTGCCACCCGGGACACATTTGACACTGAAGCTTTCTTT CATRDTFDTEAFF
TRBJ2-7 TRBV28 many - 12 TGTGCCAGCAGTCCGGTTCACTACGAGCAGTACTTC CASSPVHYEQYF
TRBJ2-2 TRBV24-1 many - 14 TGTGCCACCAGTGGAGTTCCGAACACCGGGGAGCTGTTTTTT CATSGVPNTGELFF
TRBJ2-6 TRBV25-1 - - 17 TGTGCCAGCAGTGAAGGGGGGGCCGAGTGTGGGGCCAACGTCCTGACTTTC CASSEGGAECGANVLTF
TRBJ2-7 TRBV12-3/TRBV12-4 - - 14 TGTGCCAGCAGACAACAGGGAGGGGTTGACGAGCAGTACTTC CASRQQGGVDEQYF
TRBJ1-2 TRBV5-4 many - 14 TGTGCCAGCAGCCAGACAGGAAAAGAGGCTGGCTACACCTTC CASSQTGKEAGYTF
TRBJ2-3 TRBV2 - - 12 TGTGCCAGCAGCTGGAACAGGGATACGCAGTATTTT CASSWNRDTQYF